This is a list of T cell receptor beta chains from one sample in a study of T cell repertoires in ileal Crohn's disease. Assay: immunoSEQ multiplex PCR; the TCRdb copy retains only in-frame clones and omits some. The data show approximately 9,000 clones, around 76% seen once. Sequencing used ileal tissue. The receptor source for this set is an adult with Crohn's disease. Each CDR3 is given with its conserved first and last residue. Each record gives: CDR3 DNA, CDR3 protein, J gene, D gene, CDR3 length, clone size, V gene. A D gene is named only where the DNA matches it firmly. Clone size is stated in some rows and not others, as once, few, many or a class when expanded.

CDR3 DNA: TGTGCCAGCAGTTGGGCCAGGGGGACAGGGGGATACGAGCAGTACTTC
CDR3 protein: CASSWARGTGGYEQYF
J gene: TRBJ2-7
D gene: TRBD1
CDR3 length: 16
clone size: -
V gene: TRBV6-6

CDR3 DNA: TGTGCCAGCAGCCACCGGGACAGGCCGAACTATGGCTACACCTTC
CDR3 protein: CASSHRDRPNYGYTF
J gene: TRBJ1-2
D gene: TRBD1
CDR3 length: 15
clone size: few
V gene: TRBV13

CDR3 DNA: TGTGCCAGCAGTGAAGTCGGAAACATTCAGTACTTC
CDR3 protein: CASSEVGNIQYF
J gene: TRBJ2-4
D gene: -
CDR3 length: 12
clone size: -
V gene: TRBV6-1

CDR3 DNA: TGTGCCAGCAGCGTCGGACAGGGGGTAGAGACCCAGTACTTC
CDR3 protein: CASSVGQGVETQYF
J gene: TRBJ2-5
D gene: TRBD1
CDR3 length: 14
clone size: -
V gene: TRBV7-3

CDR3 DNA: TGTGCCAGCAGTTTCACCGGGACAGGGATCAACAATGAGCAGTTCTTC
CDR3 protein: CASSFTGTGINNEQFF
J gene: TRBJ2-1
D gene: TRBD1
CDR3 length: 16
clone size: -
V gene: TRBV6-5

CDR3 DNA: TGTGCCAGCAGTGATCCGGCGCGGGTGACCCAGTACTTC
CDR3 protein: CASSDPARVTQYF
J gene: TRBJ2-5
D gene: -
CDR3 length: 13
clone size: -
V gene: TRBV6-1

CDR3 DNA: TGTGCCAGCAGCTTATTTTCCAACAAAGAGACCCAGTACTTC
CDR3 protein: CASSLFSNKETQYF
J gene: TRBJ2-5
D gene: -
CDR3 length: 14
clone size: few
V gene: TRBV7-2

CDR3 DNA: TGTGCCAGCTCACCACAGAGAACTAGCGTTTACAATGAGCAGTTCTTC
CDR3 protein: CASSPQRTSVYNEQFF
J gene: TRBJ2-1
D gene: TRBD2
CDR3 length: 16
clone size: -
V gene: TRBV18

CDR3 DNA: TGTGCCATCAGTGAATTACCATTCCTTTTATACGGGGGCGAGCAGTACTTC
CDR3 protein: CAISELPFLLYGGEQYF
J gene: TRBJ2-7
D gene: -
CDR3 length: 17
clone size: few
V gene: TRBV10-3

CDR3 DNA: TGTGCCAGCAGCGTAGACGGGGGGGGGAGCACAGATACGCAGTATTTT
CDR3 protein: CASSVDGGGSTDTQYF
J gene: TRBJ2-3
D gene: TRBD2
CDR3 length: 16
clone size: few
V gene: TRBV9